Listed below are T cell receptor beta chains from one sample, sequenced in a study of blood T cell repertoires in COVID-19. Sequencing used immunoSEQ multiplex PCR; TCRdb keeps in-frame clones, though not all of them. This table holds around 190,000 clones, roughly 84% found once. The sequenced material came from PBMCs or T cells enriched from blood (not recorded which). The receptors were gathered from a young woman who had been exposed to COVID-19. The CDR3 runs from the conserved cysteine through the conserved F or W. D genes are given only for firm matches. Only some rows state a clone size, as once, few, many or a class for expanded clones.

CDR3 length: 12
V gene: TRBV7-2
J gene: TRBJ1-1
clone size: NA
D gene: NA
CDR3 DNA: TGTGCCAGCAGCTTAGTGGGGAGGGAAGCTTTCTTT
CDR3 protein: CASSLVGREAFF

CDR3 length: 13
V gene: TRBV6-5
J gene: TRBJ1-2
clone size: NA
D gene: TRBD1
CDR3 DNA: TGTGCCAGTCTTACAGGGGGTAACTATGGCTACACCTTC
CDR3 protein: CASLTGGNYGYTF

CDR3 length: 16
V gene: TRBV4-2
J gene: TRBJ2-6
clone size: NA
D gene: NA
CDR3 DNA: TGTGCCAGCAGCTTCGAGGACAGCTCTGGGGCCAACGTCCTGACTTTC
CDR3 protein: CASSFEDSSGANVLTF

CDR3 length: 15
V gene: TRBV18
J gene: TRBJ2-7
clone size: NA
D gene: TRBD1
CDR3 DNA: TGTGCCAGCTCACATACACAGGGGGCTACCTACGAGCAGTACTTC
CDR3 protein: CASSHTQGATYEQYF

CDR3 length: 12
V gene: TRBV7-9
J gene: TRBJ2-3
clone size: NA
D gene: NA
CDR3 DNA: TGTGCCAGCTTGGCTAGCACAGATACGCAGTATTTT
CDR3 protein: CASLASTDTQYF

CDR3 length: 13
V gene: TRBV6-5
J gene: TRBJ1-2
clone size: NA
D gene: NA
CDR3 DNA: TGTGCCAGCAGTTACATGGCAGGGCATGGCTACACCTTC
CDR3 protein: CASSYMAGHGYTF

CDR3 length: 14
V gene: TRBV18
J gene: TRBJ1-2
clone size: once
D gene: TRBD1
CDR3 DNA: TGTGCCAGCTCACCTACAGGGGCGGACTATGGCTACACCTTC
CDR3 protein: CASSPTGADYGYTF

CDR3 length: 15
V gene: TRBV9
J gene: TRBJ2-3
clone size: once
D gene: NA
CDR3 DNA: TGTGCCAGCAGCGTAGTCGGGGGAGTAAAGGATACGCAGTATTTT
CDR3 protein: CASSVVGGVKDTQYF

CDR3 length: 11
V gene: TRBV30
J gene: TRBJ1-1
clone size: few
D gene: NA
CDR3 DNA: TGTGCCTGGAGTCCTGAGGGTGAAGCTTTCTTT
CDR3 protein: CAWSPEGEAFF

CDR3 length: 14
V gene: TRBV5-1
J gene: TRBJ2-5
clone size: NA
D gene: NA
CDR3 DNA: TGCGCCAGCAGCATTGAGAATGGCCAAGAGACCCAGTACTTC
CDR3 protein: CASSIENGQETQYF

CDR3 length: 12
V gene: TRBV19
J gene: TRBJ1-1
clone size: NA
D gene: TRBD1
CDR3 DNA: TGTGCCAGTAGTTGGGACAGTACTGAAGCTTTCTTT
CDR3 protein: CASSWDSTEAFF

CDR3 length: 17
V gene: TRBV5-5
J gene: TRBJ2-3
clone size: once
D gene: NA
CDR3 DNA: TGTGCCAGCAGCTTGAGGCCCGGCGGCGGGGGCACAGATACGCAGTATTTT
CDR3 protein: CASSLRPGGGGTDTQYF

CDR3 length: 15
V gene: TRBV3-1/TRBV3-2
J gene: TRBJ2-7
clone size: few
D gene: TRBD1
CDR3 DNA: TGTGCCAGCAGCCCACAGGGGGCAAGCTCCTACGAGCAGTACTTC
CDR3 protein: CASSPQGASSYEQYF

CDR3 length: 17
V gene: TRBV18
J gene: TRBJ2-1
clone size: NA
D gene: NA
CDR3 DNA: TGTGCCACTGGAGGGGAAGCACCTTCCAGCTCCTACAATGAGCAGTTCTTC
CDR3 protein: CATGGEAPSSSYNEQFF

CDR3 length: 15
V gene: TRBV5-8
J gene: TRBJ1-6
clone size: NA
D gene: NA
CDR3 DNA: TGTGCCAGCAGCATACTCCCGGGAGATAATTCACCCCTCCACTTT
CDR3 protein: CASSILPGDNSPLHF

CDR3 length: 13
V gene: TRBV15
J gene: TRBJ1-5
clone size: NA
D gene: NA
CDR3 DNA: TGTGCCACCGCGGCAGGGATGAATTTGCCCCAGCATTTT
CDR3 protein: CATAAGMNLPQHF

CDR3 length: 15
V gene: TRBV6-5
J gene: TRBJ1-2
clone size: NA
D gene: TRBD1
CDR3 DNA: TGTGCCAGCACCCTCGACCCGACAGGGGTATATGGCTACACCTTC
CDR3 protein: CASTLDPTGVYGYTF

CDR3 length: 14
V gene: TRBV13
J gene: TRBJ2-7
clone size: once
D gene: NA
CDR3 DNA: TGTGCCAGCAGCGCACGAGTCCTTTCCTACGAGCAGTACTTC
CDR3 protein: CASSARVLSYEQYF

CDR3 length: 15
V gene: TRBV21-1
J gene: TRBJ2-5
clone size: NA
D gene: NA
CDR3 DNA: TGTGCCAGCAGCAACGTGCGGGGGCCCCAAGAGACCCAGTACTTC
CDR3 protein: CASSNVRGPQETQYF

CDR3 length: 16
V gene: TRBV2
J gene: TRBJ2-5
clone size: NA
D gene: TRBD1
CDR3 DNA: TGTGCCAGCAGTGAAGGCACAGGGGGCTTTAGAGAGACCCAGTACTTC
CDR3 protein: CASSEGTGGFRETQYF

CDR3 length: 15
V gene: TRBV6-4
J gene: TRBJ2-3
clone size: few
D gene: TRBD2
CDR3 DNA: TGTGCCAGCAGTGACTCGGCGGGGGGGCTGGATACGCAGTATTTT
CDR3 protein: CASSDSAGGLDTQYF

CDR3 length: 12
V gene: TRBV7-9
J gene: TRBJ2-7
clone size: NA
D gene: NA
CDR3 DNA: TGTGCCAGCAGTTCACAGGGCTACGAGCAGTACTTC
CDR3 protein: CASSSQGYEQYF

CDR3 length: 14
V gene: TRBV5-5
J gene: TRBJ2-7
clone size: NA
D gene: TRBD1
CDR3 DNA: TGTGCCAGCAGCGCCGGGACAGGGGAAGACGAGCAGTACTTC
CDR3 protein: CASSAGTGEDEQYF

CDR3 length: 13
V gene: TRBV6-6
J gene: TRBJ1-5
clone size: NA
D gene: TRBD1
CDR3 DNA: TGTGCCACCCATGGGACAGAGGAACAGCCCCAGCATTTT
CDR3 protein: CATHGTEEQPQHF

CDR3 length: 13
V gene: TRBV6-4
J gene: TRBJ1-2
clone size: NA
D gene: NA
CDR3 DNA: TGTGCCAGCAGTGAGCGGGGGGGGTTTGGCTACACCTTC
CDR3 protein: CASSERGGFGYTF

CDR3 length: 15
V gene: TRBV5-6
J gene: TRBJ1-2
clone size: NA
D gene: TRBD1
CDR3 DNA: TGTGCCAGCAGCTTTGTGACAGGGTACGTGGATGACTACACCTTC
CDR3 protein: CASSFVTGYVDDYTF

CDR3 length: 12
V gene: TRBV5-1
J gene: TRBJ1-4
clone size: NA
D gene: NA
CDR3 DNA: TGCGCCAGCAGACAGGGTAGTGAAAAACTGTTTTTT
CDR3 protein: CASRQGSEKLFF

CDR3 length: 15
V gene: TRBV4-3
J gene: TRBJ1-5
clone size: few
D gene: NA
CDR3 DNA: TGCGCCAGCAGCCAAGGACAATTCAGCAATCAGCCCCAGCATTTT
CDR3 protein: CASSQGQFSNQPQHF

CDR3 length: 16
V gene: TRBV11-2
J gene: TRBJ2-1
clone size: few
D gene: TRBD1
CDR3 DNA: TGTGCCAGCAGCTTAGGACAGGGCGCCCTTTCGAATGAGCAGTTCTTC
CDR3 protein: CASSLGQGALSNEQFF

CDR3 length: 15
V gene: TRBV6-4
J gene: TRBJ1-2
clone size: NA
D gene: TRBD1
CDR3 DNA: TGTGCCAGCAGCATAACAGGGGATCGTTACTATGGCTACACCTTC
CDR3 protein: CASSITGDRYYGYTF

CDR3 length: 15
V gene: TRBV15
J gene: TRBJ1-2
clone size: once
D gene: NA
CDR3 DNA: TGTGCCACCAGCAGAGATCCCTTGTCGAGCTATGGCTACACCTTC
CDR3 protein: CATSRDPLSSYGYTF

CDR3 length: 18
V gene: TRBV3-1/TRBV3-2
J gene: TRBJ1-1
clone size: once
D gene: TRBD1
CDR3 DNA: TGTGCCAGCAGCCATTCTTTGACCGGGACAGGGGTGTCCACTGAAGCTTTCTTT
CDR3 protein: CASSHSLTGTGVSTEAFF

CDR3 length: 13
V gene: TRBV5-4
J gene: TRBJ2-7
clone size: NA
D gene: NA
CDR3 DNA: TGTGCCAGCAGCCTAACCGGGGGCTACGAGCAGTACTTC
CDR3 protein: CASSLTGGYEQYF

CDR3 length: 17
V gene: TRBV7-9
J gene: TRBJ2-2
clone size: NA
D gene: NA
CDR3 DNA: TGTGCCAGCAGCCTCTCTCGGACTCTTAGGAACACCGGGGAGCTGTTTTTT
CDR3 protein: CASSLSRTLRNTGELFF

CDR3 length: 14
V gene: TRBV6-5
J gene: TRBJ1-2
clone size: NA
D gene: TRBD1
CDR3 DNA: TGTGCCAGCAGTCCAGGGACAGGGATCTATGGCTACACCTTC
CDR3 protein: CASSPGTGIYGYTF

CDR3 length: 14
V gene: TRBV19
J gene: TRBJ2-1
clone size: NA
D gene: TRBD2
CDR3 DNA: TGTGCCAGTAGTGGAGCGGGGTCCTACAATGAGCAGTTCTTC
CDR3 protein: CASSGAGSYNEQFF